This T cell receptor beta chain was identified in a study of graft-versus-host responses after intestinal transplantation (dated by TCRdb to the early 2020s). Regarding the study in general: Recipients received multivisceral, liver-intestinal, or isolated intestinal transplants. Donor T cell macrochimerism was defined as a peak of at least 4% donor T cells among recipient peripheral blood mononuclear cells. Bulk TCR-beta CDR3 sequencing was used to track graft-versus-host and host-versus-graft alloreactive T cell clones in the graft, circulation and bone marrow after intestinal transplantation. Every recipient was given anti-thymocyte globulin induction, followed by 3 to 4 years of maintenance tacrolimus and steroids. Instead of going to the commercial service, samples from a few later patients were sequenced in-house on an Illumina MiSeq and processed with MiXCR. The cohort enrolled around 23 intestinal transplant recipients including one retransplant, and 3 patients lacking pretransplant specimens were excluded. To identify alloreactive clones, pre-transplant mixed lymphocyte reaction products were sequenced and then compared with unstimulated pre-transplant donor and recipient T cells.

Overall results and qualifications from the work: Early after transplant, peak levels of circulating GvH clones were associated with declines in HvG clones. The relatively low number and heterogeneity of intestinal transplant patients limited the conclusions. GvH clones were detected in recipient bone marrow, and some appeared earlier in ileal mucosa or blood, consistent with an intestinal mucosal origin. In the allografts of patients with donor T cell macrochimerism, GvH to HvG T cell clonal ratios were high.

The junction shows trimming of 1 base on V and 4 bases on J, plus 17 bases between the germline ends. CDR1 and CDR2, per the germline V gene, are SGHDN and FVKESK. Including the terminal cysteine and phenylalanine, the CDR3 comprises 17 residues. Of all the DNA, just the CDR3 is kept, 51 bases in frame from base 1. The protocol used for the library was the immunoSEQ multiplex PCR assay. For most patients, genomic DNA was isolated using the Qiagen DNeasy Blood and Tissue Kit and was shipped frozen to Adaptive Biotechnologies for TCR sequencing. For most patients, genomic DNA was subjected to high-throughput TCR-beta CDR3 sequencing by Adaptive Biotechnologies. The published analysis was carried out like this. Adaptive's ImmunoSEQ software supplied the TCR sequencing data for more than 15 patients, while MiXCR and VDJtools were used to process three other patients. To correct CD4 versus CD8 sorting errors, sequences present in both subsets at a frequency ratio below 5:1 were removed. CDR3 nucleotide sequences shared between donor and recipient were removed because the origin of such sequences could not be assigned. Alloreactive clones required at least 2-fold expansion over unstimulated cells and minimum CFSE-low frequency of 0.002% (template counts) or 0.001% (read counts). A clone was considered mappable if detected in the sequenced pre-transplant spleen, lymph node, or MLR CFSE-low populations of the donor or recipient. Cumulative frequency of alloreactive clones was calculated as a percentage of all sequences weighted by copy number. In TCRdb, the immuneACCESS table is reduced to in-frame sequences with V and J assigned. These tables do not hold every clone; where another copy was compared, an unresolved V gene accounts for under half, and the others remain unexplained. V and J calls and clone size are those listed in that table; D and trimming were worked out from the DNA. The sample table holds roughly 25,000 clones, of which approximately 82% were seen once. About 0.93% of the sample goes to the ten largest clones.

According to the study, the label for this sample's time point signals: cells obtained before transplantation from donor or recipient. CD3+CD4+ and CD3+CD8+ populations were FACS-sorted from unstimulated pre-transplant donor and recipient cells taken from spleen or lymph nodes. This clone was seen a few times. The clone's antigen remains unknown. Qualities for individual bases were not recorded, and no much larger clone is one base off. This sequence was found in a human donor who was the organ donor for an intestinal transplant. This chain joins TRBV14 to TRBJ2-1; TRBD2 is possibly the D segment (5 matching bases). The sample was unstimulated CD8+ T cells sorted from spleen or lymph node cells, taken before transplant. The sequenced DNA is TGTGCCAGCAGCCAAGGTACTCCCGGGATTACGTACAATGAGCAGTTCTTC. It translates as CASSQGTPGITYNEQFF. With the rest looked up from the reference TRBV14 and TRBJ2-1 genes rather than sequenced, the full variable domain is EAGVTQFPSHSVIEKGQTVTLRCDPISGHDNLYWYRRVMGKEIKFLLHFVKESKQDESGMPNNRFLAERTGGTYSTLKVQPAELEDSGVYFCASSQGTPGITYNEQFFGPGTRLTVL.